The rows below give T cell receptor beta chains drawn from one sample of a study of cytomegalovirus exposure and HLA in healthy donors. The data were produced by immunoSEQ multiplex PCR, yet TCRdb's version contains in-frame clones alone and is incomplete. The table lists about 100,000 clones, about 68% of them singletons. Sequencing was performed on PBMCs. These receptors came from a man under 40 in good health and CMV-seropositive. CDR3s include the opening cysteine and the closing phenylalanine or tryptophan. Fields, in order: J gene, V gene, clone size, D gene, CDR3 DNA, CDR3 protein. D genes are given only for firm matches. Expanded clones get a size class; other rows say once, few or many, or leave the size out.

TRBJ1-5,TRBV2,few,TRBD1,TGTGCCAGCAGGGGGACAGAGATTCAGCCCCAGCATTTT,CASRGTEIQPQHF
TRBJ1-6,TRBV5-1,.,.,TGCACCAGCAGATGGTCGGCGGGAGGTGATAATTCACCCCTCCACTTT,CTSRWSAGGDNSPLHF
TRBJ2-3,TRBV19,once,.,TGTGCCAGTAGCCGAGGAGATACGCAGTATTTT,CASSRGDTQYF
TRBJ2-1,TRBV18,few,TRBD1,TGTGCCAGCTCAGACAGGGTCTATGAGCAGTTCTTC,CASSDRVYEQFF
TRBJ1-1,TRBV18,few,TRBD1,TGTGCCAGCTCTACAGGGGATGACACTGAAGCTTTCTTT,CASSTGDDTEAFF
TRBJ2-1,TRBV5-1,.,.,TGCGCCAGCAGCTTGGGGGGGGGCGGCTCCTACAATGAGCAGTTCTTC,CASSLGGGGSYNEQFF
TRBJ1-6,TRBV27,.,.,TGTGCCAGCAGTTTGGGGGGGCCCAATTCACCCCTCCACTTT,CASSLGGPNSPLHF
TRBJ2-6,TRBV29-1,.,TRBD1,TGCAGCGTCGTACCAGGGGGCTCTGGGGCCAACGTCCTGACTTTC,CSVVPGGSGANVLTF
TRBJ2-1,TRBV5-4,.,.,TGTGCCAGCAGCCCAATCCTGCGGGGTCTGGATGAGCAGTTCTTC,CASSPILRGLDEQFF
TRBJ1-1,TRBV11-2,.,.,TGTGCCAGCAGCCTCGCGCCTCGAGCTTTCTTT,CASSLAPRAFF
TRBJ1-1,TRBV6-1,few,TRBD1,TGTGCCAGCGCAGGGGAAGGACAGGGCGCTGAAGCTTTCTTT,CASAGEGQGAEAFF
TRBJ1-6,TRBV19,.,.,TGTGCCAGTAGTGACAGGAACGTAAATTCACCCCTCCACTTT,CASSDRNVNSPLHF
TRBJ2-6,TRBV5-4,few,.,TGTGCCAGCAGCTTGAGGGGCTCTGGGGCCAACGTCCTGACTTTC,CASSLRGSGANVLTF
TRBJ2-7,TRBV9,once,.,TGTGCCAGCAGCGAACGCCCGACAGGTTATTACGAGCAGTACTTC,CASSERPTGYYEQYF
TRBJ2-2,TRBV28,.,TRBD1,TGTGCCAGCAGTTTATCAGGGGGTAGGACCGGGGAGCTGTTTTTT,CASSLSGGRTGELFF
TRBJ2-2,TRBV5-1,.,.,TGCGCCAGCAGCTTCCGGGAGTATTCCCCAGGGGAGCTGTTTTTT,CASSFREYSPGELFF
TRBJ1-2,TRBV4-1,.,.,TGCGCCAGCAGCCCCCTTGTAGGCGGGTCCTTGCCCTATGGCTACACCTTC,CASSPLVGGSLPYGYTF
TRBJ2-1,TRBV9,.,TRBD2,TGTGCCAGCAGCGACGGGACTAGCGGGGGGGCAGTCAATGAGCAGTTCTTC,CASSDGTSGGAVNEQFF
TRBJ1-2,TRBV7-9,.,.,TGTGCCAGCAGCCGCTTTATACACAGCATAACTAACTATGGCTACACCTTC,CASSRFIHSITNYGYTF
TRBJ1-1,TRBV6-5,few,.,TGTGCCAGCAGTCTGGAGACGGGGAACACTGAAGCTTTCTTT,CASSLETGNTEAFF
TRBJ2-1,TRBV6-1,.,TRBD2,TGTGCCAGCATCCGACTAGCGGGGGGGTTCAATGAGCAGTTCTTC,CASIRLAGGFNEQFF
TRBJ2-7,TRBV27,.,.,TGTGCCAGCAGTCCCCTCGGAAGGAGTCCCTACGAGCAGTACTTC,CASSPLGRSPYEQYF
TRBJ1-1,TRBV13,once,.,TGTGCCAGCAGGGAGGGGTTTGAAGCTTTCTTT,CASREGFEAFF
TRBJ1-1,TRBV6-5,.,TRBD1,TGTGCCAGCAGGGCGGGACAGGGGTTCCCTGAAGCTTTCTTT,CASRAGQGFPEAFF
TRBJ2-3,TRBV2,once,TRBD2,TGTGCCAGCCAGAACGGGGGGTTAACAGATACGCAGTATTTT,CASQNGGLTDTQYF
TRBJ1-5,TRBV6-5,.,TRBD1,TGTGCCAGCACGTCCGGGACAGGATTAAATCAGCCCCAGCATTTT,CASTSGTGLNQPQHF
TRBJ2-6,TRBV13,few,.,TGTGCCAGCAGCCCCAGGAATGGTGGGGCCAACGTCCTGACTTTC,CASSPRNGGANVLTF
TRBJ1-2,TRBV4-1,once,TRBD1,TGCGCCAGCAGCCAAGGGGAGAGACAGGGTAACTATGGCTACACCTTC,CASSQGERQGNYGYTF
TRBJ2-5,TRBV5-1,.,TRBD2,TGCGCCAGCAGTTATGGGGGGGAAGAGACCCAGTACTTC,CASSYGGEETQYF
TRBJ2-1,TRBV19,.,.,TGTGCCAGTAGTATATCAGGGCGGGGTGAGCAGTTCTTC,CASSISGRGEQFF
TRBJ1-5,TRBV9,.,.,TGTGCCAGCAGCACCGACCTGGCGGGACAGCCCCAGCATTTT,CASSTDLAGQPQHF
TRBJ1-3,TRBV7-9,.,.,TGTGCCAGCACCCCCAGGGGCTTGAGCTCTGGAAACACCATATATTTT,CASTPRGLSSGNTIYF
TRBJ1-1,TRBV7-8,.,TRBD1,TGTGCCAGCAGCTTAGGACAGGGTTTAACCGAACTCACTGAAGCTTTCTTT,CASSLGQGLTELTEAFF
TRBJ2-2,TRBV7-9,.,.,TGTGCCAGCAGCCTTACTAGTCGTACCGGGGAGCTGTTTTTT,CASSLTSRTGELFF
TRBJ2-2,TRBV19,.,TRBD1,TGTGCCAGTAGTATAGAGGGACAGGTGAACACCGGGGAGCTGTTTTTT,CASSIEGQVNTGELFF
TRBJ2-1,TRBV4-1,.,TRBD2,TGCGCCAGCAGCCAACCAGTAGCGGGGGCCGGGAATGAGCAGTTCTTC,CASSQPVAGAGNEQFF
TRBJ2-5,TRBV20-1,.,TRBD1,TGCAGTGCAGACAGGGAGGAGACCCAGTACTTC,CSADREETQYF
TRBJ2-2,TRBV4-1,.,TRBD1,TGCGCCAGCAGCCTCCAGGGGGCTGGCACCGGGGAGCTGTTTTTT,CASSLQGAGTGELFF
TRBJ2-3,TRBV7-3,.,.,TGTGCCAGCAGCCGAGGGCCCCCCGATACGCAGTATTTT,CASSRGPPDTQYF
TRBJ1-1,TRBV7-9,.,.,TGTGCCAGCAGCTTAGGGGGAGCGAACACTGAAGCTTTCTTT,CASSLGGANTEAFF
TRBJ1-1,TRBV6-5,.,.,TGTGCCAGCAGTTACGGGATCGGGGGGAACACTGAAGCTTTCTTT,CASSYGIGGNTEAFF
TRBJ2-7,TRBV4-1,.,.,TGCGCCAGCAGCCAAGACAACTCCTACGAGCAGTACTTC,CASSQDNSYEQYF
TRBJ2-5,TRBV2,.,TRBD1,TGTGCCAGCAGTGGAACAGGGGGTCCTCAAGAGACCCAGTACTTC,CASSGTGGPQETQYF
TRBJ2-4,TRBV11-2,.,.,TGTGCCAGCAGCCAGGGAATCGACAAAAACATTCAGTACTTC,CASSQGIDKNIQYF
TRBJ1-1,TRBV7-9,.,.,TGTGCCAGCAGCCACACAGGGTTGGGCGGTGAAGCTTTCTTT,CASSHTGLGGEAFF
TRBJ1-2,TRBV2,.,.,TGTGCCAGCAGTGAAGCTCCCCCGGGCAGGGCGATCTATGGCTACACCTTC,CASSEAPPGRAIYGYTF
TRBJ1-4,TRBV25-1,.,.,TGTGCCAGCGGGGACTTGAGTTGGGAAAAACTGTTTTTT,CASGDLSWEKLFF
TRBJ2-5,TRBV7-3,.,.,TGTGCCAGCAGTCCAGGGGTGGCGGCGAACCAAGAGACCCAGTACTTC,CASSPGVAANQETQYF
TRBJ1-1,TRBV6-6,.,.,TGTGCCAGCAGGGACTCGTTATACACTGAAGCTTTCTTT,CASRDSLYTEAFF
TRBJ1-1,TRBV27,once,.,TGTGCCAGCAGCGCATTCGAAGCGAACACTGAAGCTTTCTTT,CASSAFEANTEAFF
TRBJ1-5,TRBV19,.,.,TGTGCCACGCACAGCCAGGGCAATCAGCCCCAGCATTTT,CATHSQGNQPQHF
TRBJ2-1,TRBV5-4,.,TRBD2,TGTGCCAGCACAAGGTGGGGCGGGGGGGTGACCTACAATGAGCAGTTCTTC,CASTRWGGGVTYNEQFF
TRBJ2-1,TRBV9,.,TRBD2,TGTGCCAGCAGCGTAGGAGGCGGGGGGGCCTTCAATGAGCAGTTCTTC,CASSVGGGGAFNEQFF
TRBJ1-5,TRBV25-1,.,.,TGTGCCAGCAGTGTAGGCAGGGTCAATCAGCCCCAGCATTTT,CASSVGRVNQPQHF
TRBJ2-7,TRBV6-5,.,TRBD2,TGTGCCAGCAGTTACTCTAGCGGGGGGGCCTACGAGCAGTACTTC,CASSYSSGGAYEQYF
TRBJ2-1,TRBV6-6,few,.,TGTGCCACCAAACCAGGGAACCATGAGCAGTTCTTC,CATKPGNHEQFF
TRBJ1-1,TRBV2,few,TRBD1,TGTGCCAGCCGGGGACAGCCGCACACTGAAGCTTTCTTT,CASRGQPHTEAFF